These T cell receptor beta chains were read from a single sample in a study of post-analysis software for immune sequencing data. TCRdb analysed the PCR reads with MiXCR anew, one entry per CDR3 protein. The sample has roughly 600,000 distinct CDR3 sequences; roughly 47% are singletons. Sequenced input: blood. Source of these receptors: a girl aged 5 to 17 with multiple sclerosis. Both conserved end residues are part of each CDR3. D genes are given only for firm matches. The size entry is marked missing in some rows and otherwise reads once, few, many or a size class.

TRBD2 - TRBJ2-1 TRBV29-1 TGCAGCGTTGAAGTTGGACTAGCGGGAGGGAGGAATGAGCAGTTCTTC CSVEVGLAGGRNEQFF
TRBD1 - TRBJ1-2 TRBV6-5 TGTGCCAGCAGCAGGGGGGGGTTCTATGGCTACACCTTC CASSRGGFYGYTF
- - TRBJ1-6 TRBV5-5 TGTGCCAGCAGCTCGACGAAGAATTCACCCCTCCACTTT CASSSTKNSPLHF
- - TRBJ1-4 TRBV4-2 TGTGCCAGCAGCCAAATGGTTAACAGAAAGAATGAAAAACGGTTTTTT CASSQMVNRKNEKRFF
TRBD2 - TRBJ2-3 TRBV5-5 TGTGCCAGCAGCGTTAGACTAGCGGGAGGCCTCACAGATACGCAGTATTTT CASSVRLAGGLTDTQYF
TRBD2 few TRBJ2-5 TRBV7-9 TGTGCCAGCCAAGAACTAGCGGGGGAAGAGACCCAGTACTTC CASQELAGEETQYF
TRBD1 - TRBJ2-5 TRBV5-1 TGCGCCAGCAGCCGACAGGGGGCAGGGGAGACCCAGTACTTC CASSRQGAGETQYF
TRBD1 - TRBJ1-5 TRBV15 TGTGCCACCAGGCTCCTGGGGCAGGGGGGGAGCAATCAGCCCCAGCATTTT CATRLLGQGGSNQPQHF
TRBD2 many TRBJ2-3 TRBV12-5 TGCGCCAGCGGACTAGCGGGGGTCACAGATACGCAGTATTTT CASGLAGVTDTQYF
- - TRBJ2-7 TRBV12-3/TRBV12-4 TGTGCCAGCAGCTTCACGGCCTACGAGCAGTACTTC CASSFTAYEQYF
TRBD2 - TRBJ2-7 TRBV20-1 TGCAGTGCTCAGCGGGAGGTCTACAATGAGCAGTACTTC CSAQREVYNEQYF
- - TRBJ1-1 TRBV5-1 TGCGCCAGCAGCTTAAGGGAGGGCACTGAAGCTTTCTTT CASSLREGTEAFF
- - TRBJ1-2 TRBV5-1 TGCGCCAGCGCAACTAACAGCGCCCAATATGGCTACACCTTC CASATNSAQYGYTF
- - TRBJ2-3 TRBV6-5 TGTGCCAGCAGAACAGGGTCAGATACGCAGTATTTT CASRTGSDTQYF
- - TRBJ1-5 TRBV19 TGTGCCAGTAGTAGGGGGCTGAGGAGCAATCAGCCCCAGCATTTT CASSRGLRSNQPQHF
- - TRBJ2-3 TRBV6-6 TGTGCCAGCAGTTACCTACAGGGCGGGACAGATACGCAGTATTTT CASSYLQGGTDTQYF
TRBD1 - TRBJ2-7 TRBV5-6 TGTGCCAGCAGTCTCGTCCCGGGACAGGGGGCCTACGAGCAGTACTTC CASSLVPGQGAYEQYF